These 27 T cell receptor beta chains were all obtained from the same sample, sequenced in a study of shared clonotypes between healthy human individuals. Data came from immunoSEQ multiplex PCR; TCRdb stores just in-frame clones and leaves some out. The data show about 1.1 million clones, with around 77% seen just once and 0.85% to 1% held by the top ten. Sequencing was done on a sample of memory CD4+ T cells from PBMCs. Subset described: CD45RA-negative fraction. The receptor set was obtained from a man in his late teens or twenties in good health. Some clones in this sample may be carry-over from other donors' samples.

This clone was seen many times. V gene TRBV6-4 combines with J gene TRBJ2-1; 10 bases line up with TRBD2. CDR1 is MRHNA and CDR2 is SNTAGT in the germline V gene. V trimming: 6 bases; J trimming: 2 bases; junction bases outside the gene matches: 10. CDR3 length equals 17 residues. The chain's CDR3 is CASRHLSGRTTYNEQFF. DNA of the CDR3: TGTGCCAGCAGGCACCTTAGCGGGAGGACTACCTACAATGAGCAGTTCTTC.

V and J are TRBV6-5 and TRBJ2-3; 9 bases are a match to TRBD2. Germline-derived CDR1 and CDR2 are MNHEY and SVGAGI. The J segment lost 8 bases and the V segment lost 5 bases, leaving 11 bases of the junction unmatched. The CDR3 has 15 amino acids. The CDR3 protein is CASSTLAGSRGTQYF. In nucleotides, the CDR3 is TGTGCCAGCAGTACCCTAGCGGGGTCCCGCGGTACGCAGTATTTT.

The J gene is TRBJ2-3, the V gene TRBV4-2, with TRBD2 matching over 10 bases. The CDR3 is made up of 20 amino acids. Germline V gene data show CDR1 as LGHNA and CDR2 as YNFKEQ. Germline trimming cut 3 bases from V and 1 base from J; bases unmatched to any gene: 16. CDR3 loop: CASSHSIAGGHLGGTDTQYF. Written as DNA, the CDR3 is TGTGCCAGCAGCCATTCAATAGCGGGAGGCCACCTAGGTGGCACAGATACGCAGTATTTT.

Only a few counts were recorded for this clone. This sequence joins TRBV28 and TRBJ2-3, with D possibly matching TRBD1 (5 bases). V lost 3 bases to trimming and J lost 1 base, with 11 bases between them. The CDR3 extends over 15 amino acids. Germline assignment: CDR1 MDHEN and CDR2 SYDVKM. CDR3 sequence: CASSLSLGGTDTQYF. The CDR3 DNA follows: TGTGCCAGCAGTTTGAGCTTAGGGGGCACAGATACGCAGTATTTT.

The rearrangement links TRBV27 to TRBJ2-7, with 8 bases that match TRBD2. This CDR3 spans 15 amino acids. Germline trimming cut 5 bases from V and 4 bases from J; bases unmatched to any gene: 10. The V gene's germline CDR1 is MNHEY and CDR2 SMNVEV (reference sequence). For the CDR3, the DNA is TGTGCCAGCAGTCCCACGGTTAGCGGGGAGTACGAGCAGTACTTC. Protein: CASSPTVSGEYEQYF.

Of note for this clone: Different DNA sequences within this sample yield the same CDR3. The chain joins TRBV6-1 to TRBJ1-1; the D gene is possibly TRBD1 (5 bases). Trimming removed 3 bases from V and 4 bases from J, with 6 bases in between. The CDR3 runs 12 residues. The V gene's germline CDR1 is MNHNS and CDR2 SASEGT. The chain's CDR3 is CASSDRVTEAFF. In nucleotides, the CDR3 is TGTGCCAGCAGTGACAGGGTCACTGAAGCTTTCTTT.

The chain recombines TRBV9 with TRBJ2-3, with 8 bases aligning to TRBD2. Germline V gene data show CDR1 as SGDLS and CDR2 as YYNGEE. V trimming: 0 bases; J trimming: 1 base; junction bases outside the gene matches: 7. The CDR3 is 17 residues long. The CDR3 region is CASSVGGGRWGTDTQYF. In DNA form, the CDR3 reads TGTGCCAGCAGCGTAGGTGGCGGGAGGTGGGGCACAGATACGCAGTATTTT.

The gene calls are TRBV28 and TRBJ1-1; TRBD1 might be the D (6 bases). Trimming took 1 base from V and 8 from J, leaving 20 bases between them. Germline V gene data show CDR1 as MDHEN and CDR2 as SYDVKM. The CDR3 has 16 amino acids. Here the CDR3 DNA reads TGTGCCAGCAGTTTATCGGGGCAGCTAGGCAGGGGAGAAGCTTTCTTT. It translates to CASSLSGQLGRGEAFF. Complete variable domain (other parts from reference TRBV28 and TRBJ1-1): DVKVTQSSRYLVKRTGEKVFLECVQDMDHENMFWYRQDPGLGLRLIYFSYDVKMKEKGDIPEGYSVSREKKERFSLILESASTNQTSMYLCASSLSGQLGRGEAFFGQGTRLTVV.

There are a few counts of this clone. The chain recombines TRBV7-8 with TRBJ1-2, with 12 bases that match TRBD1. Germline loops: CDR1 SGHVS, CDR2 FQNEAQ. The CDR3 totals 15 residues. Unmatched junction bases numbered 8, after V lost 5 bases and J lost 7 bases. The CDR3 DNA sequence: TGTGCCAGCAGCCCGTTGGGACAGGGGGCGTTTGGCTACACCTTC. It yields the protein CASSPLGQGAFGYTF.

The rearrangement joins TRBV11-2 to TRBJ1-1, with D tentatively TRBD1 (6 bases). The germline V gene encodes CDR1 SGHAT and CDR2 FQNNGV. Deletions cut 4 bases from V and 0 bases from J, with 12 bases between. The CDR3 sequence is 15 residues long. The CDR3 is CASSYPGALNTEAFF. In DNA form, the CDR3 reads TGTGCCAGCAGCTACCCGGGGGCATTGAACACTGAAGCTTTCTTT.

Turning to this clone: This sample includes further DNA sequences coding for the same CDR3. V gene TRBV7-9 combines with J gene TRBJ2-3; no definite D call. The V gene lost 1 base and the J gene lost 0 bases, with 5 bases spanning the gap. CDR1 SEHNR and CDR2 FQNEAQ come from the germline V gene (reference sequence). The CDR3 is 14 amino acids. Written as DNA, the CDR3 is TGTGCCAGCAGCTTAGGGGTCAGCACAGATACGCAGTATTTT. Amino acids: CASSLGVSTDTQYF.

The CDR3 coding sequence is TGTGCCACCGCTGCGGGACAGGGGGCCGGCGAGCAGTACTTC. Its protein product is CATAAGQGAGEQYF. The chain couples TRBV15 to TRBJ2-7; TRBD1 agrees at 12 bases. Germline CDR1 is LNHNV and CDR2 is YYDKDF (reference sequence). The CDR3 consists of 14 residues. The V and J ends lost 8 bases and 6 bases, in that order; junction bases with no gene match: 8. Filled out from reference TRBV15 and TRBJ2-7, the complete variable domain reads DAMVIQNPRYQVTQFGKPVTLSCSQTLNHNVMYWYQQKSSQAPKLLFHYYDKDFNNEADTPDNFQSRRPNTSFCFLDIRSPGLGDTAMYLCATAAGQGAGEQYFGPGTRLTVT.

This clone appeared a few times. The V gene is TRBV28, the J gene TRBJ1-1; D unclear. With 7 bases removed from V and 8 bases from J, the gap between germline ends came to 11 bases. Germline CDR1 MDHEN, CDR2 SYDVKM. The CDR3 is 11 amino acids. The CDR3 nucleotides read TGTGCCAGCACCGCCCAGAAAGAAGCTTTCTTT. Translation: CASTAQKEAFF.

The V and J genes are TRBV29-1 and TRBJ1-2, with no clear D. This CDR3 contains 12 residues. CDR1 is SQVTM, CDR2 ANQGSEA, per germline. The germline V and J ends were trimmed by 8 bases and 1 base, with 11 bases remaining between them. The CDR3 loop reads CSSAEVNYGYTF. The CDR3 DNA reads TGCAGCTCCGCAGAAGTTAACTATGGCTACACCTTC. Drawing the rest from reference TRBV29-1 and TRBJ1-2, the complete variable domain is SAVISQKPSRDICQRGTSLTIQCQVDSQVTMMFWYRQQPGQSLTLIATANQGSEATYESGFVIDKFPISRPNLTFSTLTVSNMSPEDSSIYLCSSAEVNYGYTFGSGTRLTVV.

This chain uses TRBV9 with TRBJ1-2, with D uncertain. The CDR3 has 14 residues. V shed 0 bases and J shed 4 bases, with 10 bases lying between them. CDR1 is SGDLS, CDR2 YYNGEE, per germline. CDR3 amino acids: CASSVASAGYGYTF. CDR3 in DNA: TGTGCCAGCAGCGTAGCGAGCGCCGGCTATGGCTACACCTTC.

The chain joins TRBV19 to TRBJ1-2; 7 bases fit TRBD1. This CDR3 is 15 amino acids long. Germline V gives CDR1 LNHDA, CDR2 SQIVND (reference sequence). The junction had 9 bases not matched to a gene; V was cut back by 3 bases and J by 5 bases. DNA of the CDR3: TGTGCCAGTAGTATCCCTTTTGCAGGGGGGTATGGCTACACCTTC. Protein sequence: CASSIPFAGGYGYTF.

This sequence joins TRBV29-1 and TRBJ2-3; tentatively, D is TRBD1 or TRBD2 (6 bases each). This CDR3 is built from 17 residues. Germline assignment: CDR1 SQVTM and CDR2 ANQGSEA. V was trimmed by 3 bases and J by 3 bases, leaving 22 bases between them. For the CDR3, the DNA is TGCAGCGTTGAGGGGGCGCACGGGACGGGAGTTACAGATACGCAGTATTTT. Translation: CSVEGAHGTGVTDTQYF.

This clone came up a few times. The CDR3 spells CASSPTWTGISYF. The CDR3 DNA follows: TGTGCCAGCAGTCCTACCTGGACAGGGATAAGCTACTTC. V gene TRBV28 combines with J gene TRBJ2-4, with 8 bases that match TRBD1. V dropped 5 bases and J dropped 16; count of bases not matched to a gene: 13. This CDR3 comprises 13 residues. CDR1 is MDHEN, CDR2 SYDVKM, per germline. Using reference TRBV28 and TRBJ2-4 for the parts outside the CDR3, the full variable domain is DVKVTQSSRYLVKRTGEKVFLECVQDMDHENMFWYRQDPGLGLRLIYFSYDVKMKEKGDIPEGYSVSREKKERFSLILESASTNQTSMYLCASSPTWTGISYFGAGTRLSVL.

The chain is built from TRBV6-5 and TRBJ2-5; tentatively, D is TRBD1 or TRBD2 (5 bases each). V dropped 4 bases and J dropped 7 bases, with 16 bases sitting between them. Germline-derived CDR1 and CDR2 are MNHEY and SVGAGI. The CDR3 runs 14 residues. CDR3 region: CASSSPGTAGTQYF. CDR3 in DNA: TGTGCCAGCAGTTCGCCCGGGACGGCGGGGACCCAGTACTTC.

This chain links TRBV7-9 with TRBJ2-3; D is unclear. Germline V lookup: CDR1 SEHNR, CDR2 FQNEAQ (reference sequence). There are 12 residues in the CDR3. Between the trimmed V and J ends, which lost 4 bases and 2 bases, there was a span of 4 bases. The CDR3 protein is CASSYPTDTQYF. The CDR3 coding sequence is TGTGCCAGCAGCTACCCCACAGATACGCAGTATTTT.

This sequence joins TRBV4-2 and TRBJ2-7; 9 nucleotides match TRBD2. Germline V lookup: CDR1 LGHNA, CDR2 YNFKEQ. Losses at the gene ends were 0 bases for V and 7 bases for J; bases not matched to a gene: 13. The CDR3 runs to 17 residues. The CDR3, as DNA: TGTGCCAGCAGCCAAGACCTGTGGGTAGCGGGAGTGAGGGAGCAGTACTTC. It specifies CASSQDLWVAGVREQYF.

J is TRBJ1-2 and V is TRBV6-6, with D tentatively TRBD1 (6 bases). The germline CDR1 and CDR2 sequences are MNHNY and SVGAGI (reference sequence). Trimming took 6 bases from V and 2 from J, leaving 13 bases between them. The CDR3 has 14 residues. CDR3 DNA: TGTGCCAGCAGGCAACAGGGAGTCAACTATGGCTACACCTTC. Its protein product is CASRQQGVNYGYTF.

The J gene is TRBJ1-1, the V gene TRBV5-1, with 7 bases identical to TRBD1. Germline CDR1 reads SGHRS; CDR2 reads YFSETQ. CDR3 length: 15 amino acids. Trimming at V came to 0 bases and at J to 3 bases, leaving 5 bases not matched to a gene. CDR3: CASSLEGGGYTEAFF. The CDR3 DNA reads as TGCGCCAGCAGCTTGGAAGGGGGCGGCTACACTGAAGCTTTCTTT.

V gene TRBV27 combines with J gene TRBJ2-2; perhaps TRBD2 as D (6 bases). CDR3 length: 16 residues. Germline CDR1 and CDR2: MNHEY and SMNVEV (reference sequence). V dropped 5 bases and J dropped 2 bases, with 15 bases sitting between them. DNA for the CDR3: TGTGCCAGCAGTCTACGACCGGGGGTTAACACCGGGGAGCTGTTTTTT. Translation gives CASSLRPGVNTGELFF.

The sample holds one count of this clone. This sample includes further DNA sequences coding for the same CDR3. The CDR3 nucleotides read TGTGCCAGCTCACCGGGGCAGGGGGCTGACTATGGCTACACCTTC. It encodes CASSPGQGADYGYTF. The chain recombines TRBV18 with TRBJ1-2, with TRBD1 matching 8 bases. The V segment lost 3 bases and the J segment 3 bases; nucleotides outside the gene matches: 6. The CDR3 covers 15 residues. Germline CDR1 is KGHSH and CDR2 is LQKENI.

This clone was picked up a small number of times. The chain combines TRBV28 with TRBJ2-7, with D perhaps matching TRBD1 or TRBD2 (5 bases each). The CDR3 sequence is 15 residues long. Germline CDR1 is MDHEN and CDR2 is SYDVKM. V dropped 6 bases and J dropped 0 bases, with 15 bases sitting between them. CDR3 sequence reads: CASRDQGADSYEQYF. The DNA of the CDR3 is TGTGCCAGCAGAGACCAGGGAGCGGACTCCTACGAGCAGTACTTC.

The V call is TRBV7-2, the J call TRBJ1-1, with D uncertain. There are 14 residues in the CDR3. Looked up from germline, CDR1 is SGHTA and CDR2 is FQGNSA. Trimming cost V 1 base and J 4 bases, with 10 bases left between them. As DNA, the CDR3 is TGTGCCAGCAGCTTAGGTGGGTTTCCCACTGAAGCTTTCTTT. It yields the protein CASSLGGFPTEAFF. The complete variable domain, with remaining parts taken from reference TRBV7-2 and TRBJ1-1, reads GAGVSQSPSNKVTEKGKDVELRCDPISGHTALYWYRQSLGQGLEFLIYFQGNSAPDKSGLPSDRFSAERTGGSVSTLTIQRTQQEDSAVYLCASSLGGFPTEAFFGQGTRLTVV.